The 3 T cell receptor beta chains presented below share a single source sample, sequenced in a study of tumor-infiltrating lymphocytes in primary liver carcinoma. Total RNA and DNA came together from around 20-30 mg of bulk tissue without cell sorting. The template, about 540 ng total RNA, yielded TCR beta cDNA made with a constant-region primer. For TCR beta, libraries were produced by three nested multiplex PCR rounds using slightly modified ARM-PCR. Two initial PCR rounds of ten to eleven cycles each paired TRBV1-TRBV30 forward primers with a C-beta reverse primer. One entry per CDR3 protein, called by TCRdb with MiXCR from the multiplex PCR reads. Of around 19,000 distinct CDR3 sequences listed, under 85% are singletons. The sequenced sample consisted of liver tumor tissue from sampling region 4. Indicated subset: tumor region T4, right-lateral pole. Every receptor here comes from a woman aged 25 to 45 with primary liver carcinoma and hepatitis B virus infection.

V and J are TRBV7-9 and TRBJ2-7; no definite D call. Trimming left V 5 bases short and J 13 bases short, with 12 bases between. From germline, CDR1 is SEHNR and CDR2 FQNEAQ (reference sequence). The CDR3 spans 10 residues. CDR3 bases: TGTGCCAGCAGCGTAACATGGCTATACTTC. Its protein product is CASSVTWLYF.

CDR3 loop: CASSPEPQLNTGDLFF. In nucleotides, the CDR3 is TGTGCCAGCAGCCCCGAACCCCAATTGAACACCGGGGACCTCTTTTTT. V gene TRBV11-2 combines with J gene TRBJ2-2; either TRBD1 or TRBD2 may supply D (5 bases each). The V end was cut by 5 bases, the J end by 17 bases, with 30 bases between. Germline V lookup: CDR1 SGHAT, CDR2 FQNNGV. The CDR3 runs to 16 residues.

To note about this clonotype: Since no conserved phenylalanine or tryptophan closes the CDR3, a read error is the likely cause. The DNA of the CDR3 is TGCGCCAGCAGCCAAGACGGACGGGGGTGTGGCTACACCTCC. It yields the protein CASSQDGRGCGYTS. This chain joins TRBV4-1 and TRBJ1-2, with a tentative D call TRBD1 (5 bases). The CDR3 totals 14 residues. Trimming took 0 bases from V and 7 from J, leaving 12 bases between them. Germline assignment: CDR1 MGHRA and CDR2 YSYEKL.